The 30 T cell receptor beta chains below all came from one sample that was sequenced in a study of CD8+CD57+ T cells in acquired aplastic anemia (dated by TCRdb to about 2018). Flow cytometry had shown CD8+CD57+ cell expansion in the patients selected for sequencing. The sequencer was an Illumina HiSeq 2000. Genomic DNA served as template for TCR beta VDJ combination and CDR3 sequence profiling. TCRdb trimmed public reads at Q25 via fastp, called clones via MiXCR and kept in-frame beta chains. Identical CDR3 proteins give one entry, which carries the most common genes and DNA. For this sample there are approximately 300,000 distinct CDR3 sequences; around three fifths appear just once. Of the sample, around 1.3% is held by the ten largest clones. Material for sequencing was sorted CD4+, CD8+, or CD8+CD57+ T cells (not recorded which) from PBMCs. These receptors were collected from a human donor with aplastic anemia.

For this clonotype: It may be a read error: a sequence one base away is much more abundant. The chain recombines TRBV10-3 with TRBJ1-1; D is perhaps TRBD1 (5 bases). Germline V lookup: CDR1 ENHRY, CDR2 SYGVKD. Trimming pared 6 bases from V and 10 bases from J, leaving 18 bases between. The CDR3 runs to 13 residues. CDR3 nucleotide sequence: TGTGCCATCAGGACGGGACTGGCTGCGGGAGCTTTCTTT. Translation gives CAIRTGLAAGAFF.

By frequency in the sample, this clonotype is medium-sized. The chain has TRBV7-9 and TRBJ2-7; 8 bases fit TRBD2. Per the germline V gene, CDR1 is SEHNR and CDR2 is FQNEAQ (reference sequence). The V gene end was trimmed by 1 base and the J gene end by 2 bases; junction bases not matched to a gene: 10. The CDR3 covers 17 residues. In DNA, the CDR3 is TGTGCCAGCAGCTTAGTAGCTAGGCTAGCGGGCCCCTACGAGCAGTACTTC. Translated: CASSLVARLAGPYEQYF. Together with reference TRBV7-9 and TRBJ2-7, the CDR3 gives the full variable domain: DTGVSQNPRHKITKRGQNVTFRCDPISEHNRLYWYRQTLGQGPEFLTYFQNEAQLEKSRLLSDRFSAERPKGSFSTLEIQRTEQGDSAMYLCASSLVARLAGPYEQYFGPGTRLTVT.

The V gene is TRBV5-5, the J gene TRBJ2-1; a possible D gene is TRBD2 (7 bases). Germline V gene sequence: CDR1 SGHKS, CDR2 YYEKEE (reference sequence). The CDR3 runs to 14 residues. Trimming shortened V by 4 bases and J by 2 bases, and 10 bases separated the two germline ends. The CDR3 here is CASSRGGPYNEQFF. The CDR3 bases are TGTGCCAGCAGCCGCGGGGGCCCCTACAATGAGCAGTTCTTC.

This clonotype was detected ten times or more. Given a much more abundant clone one base away, this may be a read error. The chain joins TRBV2 to TRBJ1-2, with D possibly matching TRBD1 (6 bases). CDR3 size: 14 residues. Germline V gene lookup returns CDR1 SNHLY and CDR2 FYNNEI. Trimming removed 7 bases at V and 5 bases at J, with 17 bases between. This CDR3 reads CASTPGRDIYGYTF. The DNA for the CDR3 is TGTGCCAGCACTCCGGGCCGGGACATTTATGGCTACACCTTC.

The chain is built from TRBV9 and TRBJ2-7; D could derive from TRBD1 or TRBD2 (6 bases each). Germline CDR1 is SGDLS and CDR2 is YYNGEE. This CDR3 region has 15 residues. Trimming removed 5 bases from V and 0 bases from J, with 15 bases in between. As DNA, the CDR3 is TGTGCCAGCAGGCGTGGGGGGCCGAGCTCCTACGAGCAGTACTTC. As protein: CASRRGGPSSYEQYF.

A few counts support this clonotype. V gene TRBV10-3 combines with J gene TRBJ1-2; D remains unclear. Looked up from germline, CDR1 is ENHRY and CDR2 is SYGVKD. V lost 0 bases to trimming and J lost 3 bases, with 8 bases between them. This CDR3 has 14 residues. CDR3 DNA sequence: TGTGCCATCAGTGAGTCCCCGGAACACTATGGCTACACCTTC. It specifies CAISESPEHYGYTF.

This clonotype was observed many times. The V call is TRBV11-2, the J call TRBJ2-7, with D perhaps matching TRBD1 or TRBD2 (5 bases each). Trimming removed 1 base at V and 0 bases at J, with 16 bases between. The CDR3 runs 17 residues. Germline V CDR1 and CDR2: SGHAT, FQNNGV. The CDR3 loop reads CASSLAAGTQSSYEQYF. DNA for the CDR3: TGTGCCAGCAGCTTAGCCGCCGGGACGCAAAGCTCCTACGAGCAGTACTTC.

CDR3 DNA sequence: TGCAGTGCCCATCATGTGAGCTATGAGCAGTTCTTC. Its protein product is CSAHHVSYEQFF. The chain joins TRBV20-1 to TRBJ2-1; D ambiguous. This CDR3 is built from 12 residues. V lost 6 bases, J lost 8 bases, and 14 bases lay in between. The germline CDR1 and CDR2 sequences are DFQATT and SNEGSKA (reference sequence).

In this sample, this clonotype turned up once. This chain joins TRBV10-3 and TRBJ1-2; 7 bases are shared with TRBD1. The CDR3 consists of 16 residues. Germline CDR1 reads ENHRY; CDR2 reads SYGVKD. V trimming: 4 bases; J trimming: 8 bases; junction bases outside the gene matches: 16. Here the CDR3 reads CAISAQRDRKTGGYTF. CDR3 nucleotide sequence: TGTGCCATCAGTGCACAACGGGACAGAAAAACGGGGGGCTACACCTTC.

The chain recombines TRBV7-8 with TRBJ2-5; D gene uncertain. Between the trimmed V and J ends, which lost 5 bases and 2 bases, there was a span of 9 bases. The germline V gene encodes CDR1 SGHVS and CDR2 FQNEAQ. The CDR3 length is 13 residues. CDR3 in DNA: TGTGCCAGCAGCCGAGAGAGACAAGAGACCCAGTACTTC. This sequence encodes CASSRERQETQYF.

This clonotype was detected once. The rearrangement joins TRBV15 to TRBJ2-3, with D unresolved. This CDR3 comprises 16 residues. Germline CDR1 LNHNV, CDR2 YYDKDF (reference sequence). V lost 0 bases and J 4 bases, leaving 14 bases between the germline ends. CDR3 nucleotides: TGTGCCACCAGCAGAGACCGTATCAGCGTCTCAGATACGCAGTATTTT. Its translation is CATSRDRISVSDTQYF.

This clonotype was observed a few times. The V call is TRBV5-1, the J call TRBJ2-3; tentatively, D is TRBD2 (5 bases). V lost 6 bases, J lost 4 bases, and 12 bases lay in between. There are 13 residues in the CDR3. Germline CDR1 reads SGHRS; CDR2 reads YFSETQ. The CDR3 DNA reads TGCGCCAGCAAGAGGAGGTTGTCAGATACGCAGTATTTT. Encoded protein: CASKRRLSDTQYF.

The table lists this clonotype with many counts. This chain uses TRBV7-6 with TRBJ2-1, with TRBD2 identical over 10 bases. The CDR3 spans 15 residues. V lost 1 base and J lost 9; bases outside the gene matches: 6. Germline CDR1 is SGHVS and CDR2 is FNYEAQ. In nucleotides, the CDR3 is TGTGCCAGCAGCTTAGAAAGCGGGAGGGCTGGTGAGCAGTTCTTC. It yields the protein CASSLESGRAGEQFF.

V is TRBV24-1 and J is TRBJ2-3; either TRBD1 or TRBD2 may fit D (6 bases each). From germline, CDR1 is KGHDR and CDR2 SFDVKD. The CDR3 length is 13 residues. V gave up 9 bases and J gave up 4 bases, with 13 bases separating them. The chain's CDR3 is CATGGGTADTQYF. The CDR3 DNA sequence: TGTGCCACCGGGGGCGGGACCGCAGATACGCAGTATTTT.

This clonotype has just one count. This chain uses TRBV5-1 with TRBJ1-1; 9 bases map to TRBD1. This CDR3 region has 17 residues. Germline CDR1 and CDR2: SGHRS and YFSETQ. The junction had 9 bases not matched to a gene; V was cut back by 0 bases and J by 3 bases. CDR3 sequence: CASSLGQGGYGYTEAFF. The CDR3 nucleotides read TGCGCCAGCAGCTTGGGACAGGGGGGCTATGGCTACACTGAAGCTTTCTTT. The full variable domain, its missing parts supplied by reference TRBV5-1 and TRBJ1-1, is KAGVTQTPRYLIKTRGQQVTLSCSPISGHRSVSWYQQTPGQGLQFLFEYFSETQRNKGNFPGRFSGRQFSNSRSEMNVSTLELGDSALYLCASSLGQGGYGYTEAFFGQGTRLTVV.

This clonotype has at least ten counts. This sequence joins TRBV7-8 and TRBJ1-3; D not resolved. Germline V gene lookup returns CDR1 SGHVS and CDR2 FQNEAQ. The CDR3 is 11 residues long. V was clipped by 2 bases and J by 8 bases, with 4 bases between them. The DNA for the CDR3 is TGTGCCAGCAGCTTATTATACACCATATATTTT. This codes for CASSLLYTIYF. Together with reference TRBV7-8 and TRBJ1-3, the CDR3 gives the full variable domain: GAGVSQSPRYKVAKRGQDVALRCDPISGHVSLFWYQQALGQGPEFLTYFQNEAQLDKSGLPSDRFFAERPEGSVSTLKIQRTQQEDSAVYLCASSLLYTIYFGEGSWLTVV.

This clonotype was recorded only once. The chain joins TRBV5-1 to TRBJ2-7; TRBD2 aligns across 9 bases. The CDR3 spans 15 residues. Germline-derived CDR1 and CDR2 are SGHRS and YFSETQ. V shed 3 bases and J 1 base; nucleotides not matched to a gene: 5. The CDR3 DNA reads TGCGCCAGCAGCTCCCGGCGGGGGGGATCCTACGAGCAGTACTTC. Encoded protein: CASSSRRGGSYEQYF.

This clonotype was seen only once. This chain uses TRBV24-1 with TRBJ1-2; TRBD1 might be the D (5 bases). Germline CDR1 is KGHDR and CDR2 is SFDVKD. V lost 5 bases and J lost 0, with 21 bases in between. The CDR3 has 18 residues. The CDR3 sequence: CATSGSSRVGGTNYGYTF. In DNA, the CDR3 is TGTGCCACCAGTGGTAGCAGCAGGGTTGGCGGTACTAACTATGGCTACACCTTC.

The chain uses TRBV29-1 and TRBJ1-3; a possible D gene is TRBD1 (6 bases). CDR1 and CDR2 (germline): SQVTM, ANQGSEA. The V and J ends lost 5 bases and 0 bases respectively, with 11 bases between them. This CDR3 is built from 14 residues. CDR3 loop: CSVPTGTSGNTIYF. The CDR3, as DNA: TGCAGCGTTCCTACAGGGACCTCTGGAAACACCATATATTTT.

The J gene is TRBJ2-5, the V gene TRBV25-1; 8 bases map to TRBD2. The V gene end was trimmed by 6 bases and the J gene end by 2 bases; junction bases not matched to a gene: 11. Germline CDR1 MGHDK, CDR2 SYGVNS. This CDR3 region has 16 residues. The DNA of the CDR3 is TGTGCCAGCAGGAAGGGGGGAGCGGGAGTTCAAGAGACCCAGTACTTC. As protein: CASRKGGAGVQETQYF.

This clonotype was observed a handful of times. The chain links TRBV2 to TRBJ2-7; 7 bases align to TRBD1. The CDR3 runs 17 residues. With 6 bases clipped from V and 0 bases from J, the junction kept 14 bases outside the gene matches. Per germline, CDR1 SNHLY and CDR2 FYNNEI. This chain's CDR3 is CASSDYGTEISSYEQYF. The CDR3 DNA is TGTGCCAGCAGCGATTACGGGACAGAAATTAGCTCCTACGAGCAGTACTTC.

V is TRBV5-1 and J is TRBJ2-1, with D maybe TRBD2 (6 bases). CDR3 size: 17 residues. Trimming stripped 1 base from V and 7 bases from J, with 21 bases between. CDR1 and CDR2 from the germline V gene are SGHRS and YFSETQ. The CDR3 protein is CASSLRLVGRELNEQFF. The DNA for the CDR3 is TGCGCCAGCAGCTTGAGGTTAGTCGGGCGGGAACTGAATGAGCAGTTCTTC.

This clonotype was counted ten times or more. V is TRBV9 and J is TRBJ2-1; D unresolved. CDR3 size: 16 residues. V was trimmed by 5 bases and J by 0 bases, leaving 15 bases between them. CDR1 SGDLS and CDR2 YYNGEE come from the germline V gene. Written as DNA, the CDR3 is TGTGCCAGCAGTTCTAGAACCACTGTCTCCTACAATGAGCAGTTCTTC. It is translated as CASSSRTTVSYNEQFF.

The rearrangement links TRBV15 to TRBJ2-7, with TRBD1 matching over 7 bases. The V segment lost 3 bases and the J segment 6 bases; nucleotides outside the gene matches: 11. Germline V gene lookup returns CDR1 LNHNV and CDR2 YYDKDF (reference sequence). CDR3 length: 15 residues. CDR3 coding DNA: TGTGCCACCAGCAGGGAGATCCCGGGGACAGCCGAGCAGTACTTC. It yields the protein CATSREIPGTAEQYF.

Of note for this clonotype: The junction departs from the called germline gene at one end, perhaps through a read error. This chain's CDR3 is CATSDGGLGEQFF. Here the CDR3 DNA reads TGTGCCACCAGTGATGGAGGCTTGGGGGAGCAGTTCTTC. V usage is TRBV6-1 and J usage is TRBJ2-1; tentatively, D is TRBD2 (5 bases). The CDR3 has 13 amino acids. Looked up from germline, CDR1 is MNHNS and CDR2 is SASEGT.

On this clonotype itself: A read error may be the cause here, since a much bigger clone is one base away. Because it lacks the conserved phenylalanine or tryptophan at the end, this CDR3 is likely a read error. The V call is TRBV5-1, the J call TRBJ2-1; D gene unclear. The CDR3 has 13 amino acids. Per germline, CDR1 SGHRS and CDR2 YFSETQ. With 0 bases removed from V and 5 bases from J, the gap between germline ends came to 6 bases. This chain's CDR3 is CASSLAGNNEQFL. In DNA, the CDR3 is TGCGCCAGCAGCTTGGCCGGCAACAATGAGCAGTTCCTC.

The chain has TRBV7-2 and TRBJ2-7; possibly TRBD1 for D (5 bases). Germline-derived CDR1 and CDR2 are SGHTA and FQGNSA. V was pared by 3 bases and J by 0 bases, with 15 bases between. This CDR3 is 16 amino acids long. CDR3 sequence (DNA): TGTGCCAGCAGCTTGGCGGCGACAGTTAGCTCCTACGAGCAGTACTTC. It encodes CASSLAATVSSYEQYF.

The chain links TRBV5-1 to TRBJ2-5; 11 nucleotides line up with TRBD2. The germline CDR1 and CDR2 sequences are SGHRS and YFSETQ. The trim removed 3 bases at V and 4 bases at J, leaving 5 bases unmatched. The CDR3 runs 15 residues. For the CDR3, the DNA is TGCGCCAGCAGCTCAGGGACTAGCGGAGTAGAGACCCAGTACTTC. This encodes CASSSGTSGVETQYF. The full variable domain, its missing parts supplied by reference TRBV5-1 and TRBJ2-5, is KAGVTQTPRYLIKTRGQQVTLSCSPISGHRSVSWYQQTPGQGLQFLFEYFSETQRNKGNFPGRFSGRQFSNSRSEMNVSTLELGDSALYLCASSSGTSGVETQYFGPGTRLLVL.

This chain uses TRBV9 with TRBJ1-2; maybe TRBD1 (5 bases). The germline V and J ends were trimmed by 3 bases and 5 bases, with 11 bases remaining between them. CDR3 size: 13 residues. Per germline, CDR1 SGDLS and CDR2 YYNGEE. The CDR3: CASSGGSGYGYTF. In nucleotides, the CDR3 is TGTGCCAGCAGCGGGGGGAGCGGGTATGGCTACACCTTC. The full variable domain, rest sourced from reference TRBV9 and TRBJ1-2, is DSGVTQTPKHLITATGQRVTLRCSPRSGDLSVYWYQQSLDQGLQFLIQYYNGEERAKGNILERFSAQQFPDLHSELNLSSLELGDSALYFCASSGGSGYGYTFGSGTRLTVV.

This clonotype was counted ten times or more. CDR3 sequence (DNA): TGTGCCAGCAGCTTAGGCCCCACGGGATGGGTGGGTAGCTACACCTTC. Protein: CASSLGPTGWVGSYTF. This chain links TRBV11-2 with TRBJ1-2; D is ambiguous. The CDR3 consists of 16 residues. V lost 1 base, J lost 9 bases, and 21 bases lay in between. The germline gives CDR1 SGHAT, CDR2 FQNNGV.